The subject of this entry is one TCR beta chain. The antigen remains unidentified. V trimming: 6 bases; J trimming: 5 bases; junction bases outside the gene matches: 13. The CDR3 is made up of 16 amino acids. Germline loops: CDR1 MNHEY, CDR2 SMNVEV (reference sequence). This entry belongs to a study of CD8 T cell repertoires and HIV-1 epitope variants. Across the whole study: The baseline condition was 1M T cells left uncultured.

TCR beta CDR3 was sequenced at survey depth on immunoSEQ. Sequencing used immunoSEQ multiplex PCR; TCRdb keeps in-frame clones, though not all of them. The data show 5,000 or so clones, under 70% seen once. The chain couples TRBV27 to TRBJ2-7, with 10 bases aligning to TRBD1. This TCR came from a male donor with HIV. The sample was cultured CD8+ T cells derived from PBMCs. CDR3 protein: CASSLLGGTGVDEQYF. In DNA, the CDR3 is TGTGCCAGCAGCCTCCTCGGGGGGACAGGGGTGGACGAGCAGTACTTC.